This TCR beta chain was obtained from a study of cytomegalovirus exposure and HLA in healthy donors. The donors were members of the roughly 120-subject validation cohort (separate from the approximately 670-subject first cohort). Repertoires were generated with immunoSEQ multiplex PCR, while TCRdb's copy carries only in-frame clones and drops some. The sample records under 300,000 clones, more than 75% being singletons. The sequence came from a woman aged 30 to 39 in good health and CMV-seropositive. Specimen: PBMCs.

The CDR3 here is CASSLSRGLHNYGYTF. CDR3 DNA: TGTGCCAGCAGTTTATCCAGGGGTTTGCACAACTATGGCTACACCTTC. The V gene is TRBV27, the J gene TRBJ1-2; possible D gene TRBD1, 6 bases. This CDR3 is 16 amino acids long. CDR1 and CDR2 from the germline V gene are MNHEY and SMNVEV (reference sequence). The V and J ends lost 0 bases and 2 bases respectively, with 13 bases between them.